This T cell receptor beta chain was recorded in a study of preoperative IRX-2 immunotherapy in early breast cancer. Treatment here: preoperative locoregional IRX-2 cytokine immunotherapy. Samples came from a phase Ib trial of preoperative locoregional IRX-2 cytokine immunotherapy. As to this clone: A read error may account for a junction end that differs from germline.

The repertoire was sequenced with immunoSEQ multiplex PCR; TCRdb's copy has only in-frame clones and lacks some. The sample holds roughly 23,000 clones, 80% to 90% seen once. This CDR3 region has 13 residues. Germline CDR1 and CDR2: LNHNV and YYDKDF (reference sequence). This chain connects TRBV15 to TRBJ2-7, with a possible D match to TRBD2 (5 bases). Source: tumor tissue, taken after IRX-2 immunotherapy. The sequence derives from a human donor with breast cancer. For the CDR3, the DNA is TGTGCCACCAGCAGAGATCGGGAACAACGAGCCACCTTC. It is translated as CATSRDREQRATF. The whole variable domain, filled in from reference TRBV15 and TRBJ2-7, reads DAMVIQNPRYQVTQFGKPVTLSCSQTLNHNVMYWYQQKSSQAPKLLFHYYDKDFNNEADTPDNFQSRRPNTSFCFLDIRSPGLGDTAMYLCATSRDREQRATFGPGTRLTVT.